The 27 T cell receptor beta chains reported below all come from one sample, sequenced in a study of CD8+ T cells in alopecia areata. The sample's treatment: oral pan-JAK inhibitor, 5-10 mg twice daily. In each case, RNA was isolated and then reverse transcribed into cDNA as the sequencing template. The repertoire was sequenced with immunoSEQ multiplex PCR; TCRdb's copy has only in-frame clones and lacks some. The sample lists approximately 280,000 clones; 55% to 70% were seen once. The sample here was CD4+ T cells sorted from blood, taken at week 24, from a patient treated with tofacitinib. The receptors were sampled from a human donor with alopecia areata.

The chain links TRBV4-3 to TRBJ2-1; unclear D gene. Germline loops: CDR1 LGHNA, CDR2 YSLEER. CDR3 length: 11 residues. Trimming cost V 4 bases and J 7 bases, with 5 bases left between them. Written as DNA, the CDR3 is TGCGCCAGCAGCCCGCCGAATGAGCAGTTCTTC. This gives the protein CASSPPNEQFF.

The chain employs TRBV7-8 and TRBJ1-2; D is unclear. The CDR3 covers 13 residues. The germline gives CDR1 SGHVS, CDR2 FQNEAQ. Trimming cost V 0 bases and J 3 bases, with 5 bases left between them. CDR3 amino acids: CASSLAFDYGYTF. DNA of the CDR3: TGTGCCAGCAGCTTAGCGTTTGACTATGGCTACACCTTC.

J is TRBJ2-7 and V is TRBV11-2, with 7 bases aligning to TRBD1. CDR1 and CDR2 from the germline V gene are SGHAT and FQNNGV. This CDR3 contains 14 residues. V dropped 1 base and J dropped 5; count of bases not matched to a gene: 5. CDR3 sequence reads: CASSLGTGPNEQYF. The CDR3 nucleotides read TGTGCCAGCAGCTTAGGGACAGGCCCCAACGAGCAGTACTTC.

This chain uses TRBV27 with TRBJ1-6; tentatively, D is TRBD1 (6 bases). Germline V gene lookup returns CDR1 MNHEY and CDR2 SMNVEV (reference sequence). The V end was cut by 2 bases, the J end by 1 base, with 15 bases between. The CDR3 totals 18 residues. The CDR3 DNA reads as TGTGCCAGCAGTTTAAACAGGGTTGGTAATTCCTATAATTCACCCCTCCACTTT. Encoded protein: CASSLNRVGNSYNSPLHF.

The V call is TRBV11-2, the J call TRBJ1-2, with 9 bases that match TRBD1. CDR1 is SGHAT and CDR2 is FQNNGV in the germline V gene. The CDR3 has 16 amino acids. V lost 6 bases and J lost 8; bases outside the gene matches: 16. CDR3 sequence (DNA): TGTGCCAGCAGGCGGCCGGGACAGGGTGATAGGTACGGCTACACCTTC. Translating gives CASRRPGQGDRYGYTF.

The rearrangement uses TRBV6-5 and TRBJ1-2; D unclear. The germline gives CDR1 MNHEY, CDR2 SVGAGI. The length of the CDR3 is 13 residues. Deletions cut 5 bases from V and 1 base from J, with 8 bases between. CDR3 amino acids: CASSQANNYGYTF. The CDR3 coding sequence is TGTGCCAGCAGTCAGGCGAATAACTATGGCTACACCTTC.

The chain couples TRBV30 to TRBJ2-3; D is ambiguous. V was pared by 2 bases and J by 5 bases, with 5 bases between. The germline CDR1 and CDR2 sequences are GTSNPN and SVGIG (reference sequence). This CDR3 region has 11 residues. In DNA form, the CDR3 reads TGTGCCTGGAGTATTCAAGATACGCAGTATTTT. It is translated as CAWSIQDTQYF.

The chain recombines TRBV28 with TRBJ2-2, with D perhaps TRBD2 (5 bases). Trimming pared 1 base from V and 2 bases from J, leaving 11 bases between. CDR1 and CDR2 from the germline V gene are MDHEN and SYDVKM. The CDR3 totals 16 residues. Written as DNA, the CDR3 is TGTGCCAGCAGTTTATCCTGGAGGCCCAACACCGGGGAGCTGTTTTTT. Its protein is CASSLSWRPNTGELFF.

The chain recombines TRBV2 with TRBJ2-1; TRBD2 agrees at 10 bases. Germline V CDR1 and CDR2: SNHLY, FYNNEI. The CDR3 is 14 amino acids. The V gene end was trimmed by 3 bases and the J gene end by 10 bases; junction bases not matched to a gene: 6. The CDR3 loop is CASSESSGGREQFF. In nucleotides, the CDR3 is TGTGCCAGCAGTGAGAGTAGCGGGGGGCGCGAGCAGTTCTTC.

The genes are TRBV6-6 and TRBJ2-5; D is undetermined. Germline loops: CDR1 MNHNY, CDR2 SVGAGI (reference sequence). The CDR3 extends over 14 amino acids. V shed 6 bases and J shed 1 base, with 12 bases lying between them. The CDR3 protein is CASSPPGLQETQYF. As DNA, the CDR3 is TGTGCCAGCAGCCCACCGGGCCTCCAAGAGACCCAGTACTTC.

The V gene is TRBV4-2, the J gene TRBJ2-2; 7 bases match TRBD1. Germline V lookup: CDR1 LGHNA, CDR2 YNFKEQ. The CDR3 has 17 residues. V dropped 0 bases and J dropped 6; count of bases not matched to a gene: 10. The CDR3 spells CASSQDGTAKGAGELFF. The CDR3 DNA sequence: TGTGCCAGCAGCCAAGATGGGACAGCAAAGGGGGCCGGGGAGCTGTTTTTT.

Points on this clone: Additional DNA sequences in this sample encode the identical CDR3. The chain recombines TRBV9 with TRBJ2-7; a weak D match, TRBD2 (5 bases). V was trimmed by 1 base and J by 2 bases, leaving 10 bases between them. The CDR3 has 14 amino acids. The germline V gene has CDR1 SGDLS and CDR2 YYNGEE. CDR3 region: CASSVTPGTYEQYF. In DNA, the CDR3 is TGTGCCAGCAGCGTAACCCCGGGGACCTACGAGCAGTACTTC.

This sequence joins TRBV28 and TRBJ2-7; weak D call: TRBD2 (6 bases). Germline V gives CDR1 MDHEN, CDR2 SYDVKM. This CDR3 has 13 residues. Trimming shortened V by 3 bases and J by 4 bases, and 10 bases separated the two germline ends. This chain's CDR3 is CASSFRGGYEQYF. CDR3 DNA: TGTGCCAGCAGTTTTCGTGGGGGGTACGAGCAGTACTTC.

In its sample, this clone was seen a few times. V gene TRBV28 combines with J gene TRBJ2-5; possibly TRBD1 for D (6 bases). The germline gives CDR1 MDHEN, CDR2 SYDVKM. CDR3 length equals 15 residues. Trimming removed 4 bases at V and 2 bases at J, with 14 bases between. CDR3 in DNA: TGTGCCAGCAGTTCGCCCACCGGACAGCAAGAGACCCAGTACTTC. As protein: CASSSPTGQQETQYF. The full variable domain, completed using reference TRBV28 and TRBJ2-5, is DVKVTQSSRYLVKRTGEKVFLECVQDMDHENMFWYRQDPGLGLRLIYFSYDVKMKEKGDIPEGYSVSREKKERFSLILESASTNQTSMYLCASSSPTGQQETQYFGPGTRLLVL.

This chain connects TRBV4-1 to TRBJ1-1; D gene ambiguous. Germline V gene lookup returns CDR1 MGHRA and CDR2 YSYEKL. The CDR3 is 15 amino acids. Deletions cut 2 bases from V and 0 bases from J, with 10 bases between. The CDR3 loop is CASSQLTTLNTEAFF. DNA for the CDR3: TGCGCCAGCAGCCAACTCACTACACTGAACACTGAAGCTTTCTTT.

This clone was picked up one time. The rearrangement links TRBV11-2 to TRBJ2-1; TRBD2 matches at 10 bases. The CDR3 extends over 16 amino acids. The germline V gene encodes CDR1 SGHAT and CDR2 FQNNGV. V shed 5 bases and J 6 bases; nucleotides not matched to a gene: 10. The DNA of the CDR3 is TGTGCCAGCAGCCGAACCCTAGCGGGGGTTGTCAATGAGCAGTTCTTC. It codes for CASSRTLAGVVNEQFF.

The chain employs TRBV7-2 and TRBJ1-2; D remains ambiguous. Germline CDR1 reads SGHTA; CDR2 reads FQGNSA. V was clipped by 7 bases and J by 5 bases, with 8 bases between them. The CDR3 is 11 residues long. The CDR3 bases are TGTGCCAGCAACCTAAAGTATGGCTACACCTTC. It yields the protein CASNLKYGYTF. Supplemented by reference TRBV7-2 and TRBJ1-2, the full variable domain reads GAGVSQSPSNKVTEKGKDVELRCDPISGHTALYWYRQSLGQGLEFLIYFQGNSAPDKSGLPSDRFSAERTGGSVSTLTIQRTQQEDSAVYLCASNLKYGYTFGSGTRLTVV.

In this sample, this clone is medium-sized. The rearrangement links TRBV28 to TRBJ2-7; TRBD1 might be the D (5 bases). The CDR3 length is 12 residues. Germline CDR1 is MDHEN and CDR2 is SYDVKM. Trimming shortened V by 4 bases and J by 3 bases, and 7 bases separated the two germline ends. CDR3 sequence (DNA): TGTGCCAGCAGTTCCAGGGTCTACGAGCAGTACTTC. Encoded protein: CASSSRVYEQYF.

This chain joins TRBV5-6 and TRBJ2-7; 7 bases agree with TRBD1. After removal of 5 bases from V and 7 bases from J, the junction contained 15 bases not matched to a gene. Germline CDR1 and CDR2: SGHDT and YYEEEE. This CDR3 is built from 15 residues. CDR3 nucleotides: TGTGCCAGCAGTTCCCCTACTAGGGACAGTTCGGAGCAGTACTTC. Translation: CASSSPTRDSSEQYF.

This chain uses TRBV27 with TRBJ2-7; D uncertain. V lost 5 bases and J 3 bases, leaving 23 bases between the germline ends. The CDR3 is 17 amino acids. CDR1 and CDR2 from the germline V gene are MNHEY and SMNVEV (reference sequence). Here the CDR3 reads CASSPRPHSTTDYEQYF. CDR3 nucleotide sequence: TGTGCCAGCAGTCCCCGACCCCACAGTACAACCGACTACGAGCAGTACTTC.

The V call is TRBV29-1, the J call TRBJ2-1; a possible D gene is TRBD1 (6 bases). The CDR3 is 13 residues long. Germline CDR1 SQVTM, CDR2 ANQGSEA. Trimming took 7 bases from V and 1 from J, leaving 11 bases between them. The CDR3 sequence is CSAPGTSYNEQFF. CDR3 in DNA: TGCAGCGCCCCCGGGACATCCTACAATGAGCAGTTCTTC.

This chain joins TRBV6-5 and TRBJ2-5; tentative D call: TRBD1 (5 bases). CDR3 length equals 14 residues. CDR1 and CDR2 (germline): MNHEY, SVGAGI. The ends were cut back, 0 bases at V and 4 bases at J, with 9 bases in the middle. The CDR3 spells CASSYSGAAETQYF. CDR3 sequence (DNA): TGTGCCAGCAGTTACTCAGGGGCGGCAGAGACCCAGTACTTC.

Comment on this clone: The identical CDR3 is also encoded by other nucleotide sequences in the sample. This chain uses TRBV5-1 with TRBJ2-4, with D perhaps matching TRBD1 or TRBD2 (5 bases each). V was cut by 0 bases and J by 0 bases, with 10 bases left in between. Germline V gene lookup returns CDR1 SGHRS and CDR2 YFSETQ. The CDR3 covers 16 residues. CDR3 nucleotides: TGCGCCAGCAGCTTGGGGGACCGACTAGCCAAAAACATTCAGTACTTC. It yields the protein CASSLGDRLAKNIQYF. The full variable domain, completed using reference TRBV5-1 and TRBJ2-4, is KAGVTQTPRYLIKTRGQQVTLSCSPISGHRSVSWYQQTPGQGLQFLFEYFSETQRNKGNFPGRFSGRQFSNSRSEMNVSTLELGDSALYLCASSLGDRLAKNIQYFGAGTRLSVL.

V and J are TRBV7-9 and TRBJ1-1, with a possible D match to TRBD1 (5 bases). The germline V gene encodes CDR1 SEHNR and CDR2 FQNEAQ (reference sequence). The V end was cut by 3 bases, the J end by 1 base, with 12 bases between. The length of the CDR3 is 15 residues. CDR3 in DNA: TGTGCCAGCAGCTTCCTGGGGACGAAGAACACTGAAGCTTTCTTT. This codes for CASSFLGTKNTEAFF.

The chain employs TRBV29-1 and TRBJ2-3; 8 bases line up with TRBD1. Germline lookup yields CDR1 SQVTM and CDR2 ANQGSEA. J was trimmed by 3 bases and V by 3 bases; bases with no gene match: 11. This CDR3 spans 16 amino acids. The CDR3 nucleotides are TGCAGCGTTGACGCGGTACAGGGGGTAAGGACAGATACGCAGTATTTT. Protein sequence: CSVDAVQGVRTDTQYF.

The chain uses TRBV10-3 and TRBJ1-2; 9 bases line up with TRBD1. Germline CDR1 and CDR2: ENHRY and SYGVKD. Germline trimming cut 6 bases from V and 3 bases from J; bases unmatched to any gene: 11. This CDR3 spans 16 amino acids. The CDR3 bases are TGTGCCATCAGCACGATGTACAGGGGGCAGTACTATGGCTACACCTTC. Translated: CAISTMYRGQYYGYTF.

The CDR3, as DNA: TGTGCCAGCAGTCCCCCCCCCGGGACCTCGCTTTGGGAGACCCAGTACTTC. It codes for CASSPPPGTSLWETQYF. The chain joins TRBV27 to TRBJ2-5; D could derive from TRBD1 or TRBD2 (5 bases each). The CDR3 is 17 residues long. V shed 5 bases and J shed 5 bases, with 24 bases lying between them. Germline CDR1 MNHEY, CDR2 SMNVEV (reference sequence).